Below, 4 T cell receptor beta chains from the same sample are listed, as sequenced in a study of cytomegalovirus exposure and HLA in healthy donors. PCR primers comprised 60 Vbeta and 13 Jbeta primers. The method was immunoSEQ multiplex PCR; TCRdb's version includes in-frame clones alone and lacks a portion of them. This listing includes around 100,000 clones. The sequenced sample consisted of PBMCs. These receptors all stem from a man younger than 45 in good health and CMV-seronegative.

This rearrangement joins TRBV6-1 to TRBJ2-2; TRBD1 matches at 10 bases. This CDR3 is 16 amino acids long. In germline, CDR1 is MNHNS, CDR2 SASEGT. V lost 4 bases and J lost 5; bases outside the gene matches: 7. CDR3 DNA sequence: TGTGCCAGCAGTGTCTTACCGGGACAGGGGACCGGGGAGCTGTTTTTT. Translating gives CASSVLPGQGTGELFF.

The chain joins TRBV4-3 to TRBJ1-4; unclear D gene. There are 15 residues in the CDR3. The germline V gene encodes CDR1 LGHNA and CDR2 YSLEER. V gave up 5 bases and J gave up 0 bases, with 10 bases separating them. In DNA, the CDR3 is TGCGCCAGCAGCGTCCTTTCTGCAACTAATGAAAAACTGTTTTTT. Translated, it gives CASSVLSATNEKLFF.

The chain links TRBV5-8 to TRBJ2-5; the match to TRBD2 covers 15 bases. The DNA end is a closer match to TRBJ2-7, so the J assignment may be wrong. This CDR3 has 17 residues. Germline assignment: CDR1 SGHTS and CDR2 YDEGEE. The CDR3 bases are TGTGCCAGCAGCCCGGGACTAGCGGGGGGACTCGCCCACGAGCAGTACTTC. Translated: CASSPGLAGGLAHEQYF.

This chain uses TRBV18 with TRBJ1-5; D is perhaps TRBD1 (6 bases). CDR3 size: 15 residues. V shed 3 bases and J shed 4 bases, with 13 bases lying between them. Looked up from germline, CDR1 is KGHSH and CDR2 is LQKENI. The CDR3 DNA reads as TGTGCCAGCTCACCCCAGGACAGCCGGAATCAGCCCCAGCATTTT. Translation gives CASSPQDSRNQPQHF.